This T cell receptor (beta chain) comes out of a study of cytomegalovirus exposure and HLA in healthy donors. PCR amplification relied on 60 Vbeta primers (plus 13 Jbeta primers). The data were produced by immunoSEQ multiplex PCR, yet TCRdb's version contains in-frame clones alone and is incomplete. The sample yields 150,000 to 200,000 clones, less than 90% seen once. Whole-study results and caveats: CMV serostatus alone was available as immune exposure information. Productive rates of about 87% or about 30% were seen for most TCR beta V segments in an earlier analysis. The authors later linked a missense DCLRE1C variant to TCR beta V- and J-gene trimming.

This clone has a handful of counts. Its antigen remains unknown. V lost 4 bases, J lost 5 bases, and 13 bases stayed unmatched. In germline, CDR1 is SGHDT, CDR2 YYEEEE. CDR3 size: 17 residues. Sequencing used PBMCs. This receptor was obtained from a girl aged 10-17 years in good health and CMV-seropositive. The chain carries TRBV5-6 and TRBJ2-5; the match to TRBD2 covers 11 bases. CDR3: CASSRKTSGIQGETQYF. In nucleotides, the CDR3 is TGTGCCAGCAGCAGAAAGACTAGCGGGATACAAGGGGAGACCCAGTACTTC.